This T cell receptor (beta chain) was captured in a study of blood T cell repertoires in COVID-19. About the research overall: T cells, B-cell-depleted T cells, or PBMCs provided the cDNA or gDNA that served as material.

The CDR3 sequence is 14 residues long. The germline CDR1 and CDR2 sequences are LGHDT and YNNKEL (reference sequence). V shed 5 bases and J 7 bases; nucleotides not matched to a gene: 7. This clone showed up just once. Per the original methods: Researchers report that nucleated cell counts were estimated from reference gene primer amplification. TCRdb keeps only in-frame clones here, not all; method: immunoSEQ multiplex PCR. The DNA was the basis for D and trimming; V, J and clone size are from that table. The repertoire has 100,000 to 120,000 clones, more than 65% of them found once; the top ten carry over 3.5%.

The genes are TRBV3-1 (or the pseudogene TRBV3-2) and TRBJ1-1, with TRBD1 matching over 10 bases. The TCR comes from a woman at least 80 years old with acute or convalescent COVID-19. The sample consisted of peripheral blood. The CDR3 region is CASSRQGAYGEAFF. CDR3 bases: TGTGCCAGCAGCAGACAGGGGGCTTACGGTGAAGCTTTCTTT.